The 27 T cell receptor beta chains presented below share a single source sample, sequenced in a study of blood T cells in healthy people across ages. Primed by a sample-barcoded 5' primer and a J-beta primer mix, a second PCR proceeded for about 6 to 11 cycles. TCRdb re-analysed the 5' RACE reads in MiXCR, keeping a single row per CDR3 protein. The table has roughly 1.5 million distinct CDR3 sequences, 35% to 45% seen once. The sample comprised blood. The receptor source for this set is a woman younger than 30 in good health.

Regarding this clonotype: One end of the junction does not line up with germline, which may come from a read error. The chain is built from TRBV4-1 and TRBJ1-2, with D maybe TRBD1 (6 bases). This CDR3 contains 14 residues. The germline V gene has CDR1 MGHRA and CDR2 YSYEKL. This chain's CDR3 is CASSQVTGNYGYTF. The CDR3 bases are TGTGCCAGCAGCCAAGTAACAGGGAACTATGGCTACACCTTC.

The chain employs TRBV3-1 and TRBJ1-2; tentatively, D is TRBD1 (5 bases). This CDR3 has 16 amino acids. V shed 4 bases and J shed 2 bases, with 17 bases lying between them. Germline CDR1 and CDR2: LGHDT and YNNKEL (reference sequence). The CDR3: CASSPTLTAANYGYTF. CDR3 DNA sequence: TGTGCCAGCAGCCCCACCCTGACAGCAGCCAACTATGGCTACACCTTC.

This clonotype was found a few times. The CDR3 here is CASSDGPGGTDTQYF. DNA for the CDR3: TGTGCCAGCAGTGATGGACCCGGAGGCACAGATACGCAGTATTTT. The rearrangement links TRBV25-1 to TRBJ2-3; D not resolved. The V and J ends lost 3 bases and 1 base respectively, with 11 bases between them. The CDR3 is 15 amino acids. Germline V gene data show CDR1 as MGHDK and CDR2 as SYGVNS.

This clonotype was picked up a small number of times. The J gene is TRBJ1-1, the V gene TRBV4-3; D is possibly TRBD1 (6 bases). Deletions cut 0 bases from V and 5 bases from J, with 13 bases between. Germline V gives CDR1 LGHNA, CDR2 YSLEER. This CDR3 spans 15 amino acids. The CDR3 bases are TGCGCCAGCAGCCAAGATGGGGGGGCTAGGACTGAAGCTTTCTTT. Protein product: CASSQDGGARTEAFF.

Turning to this clonotype: A much larger clone differs by one base, so this may be a read error. This chain connects TRBV29-1 to TRBJ2-7, with D unclear. This CDR3 has 13 residues. Between the trimmed V and J ends, which lost 2 bases and 5 bases, there was a span of 13 bases. Germline CDR1 reads SQVTM; CDR2 reads ANQGSEA. As DNA, the CDR3 is TGCAGCGTTGAACTTGGCCGGTCCCACGAGCAGTACTTC. Encoded protein: CSVELGRSHEQYF.

The chain is built from TRBV19 and TRBJ2-1; D is perhaps TRBD2 (5 bases). Germline V gives CDR1 LNHDA, CDR2 SQIVND (reference sequence). The CDR3 totals 15 residues. The V and J ends lost 6 bases and 13 bases respectively, with 25 bases between them. The CDR3: CASSDSPLDQETQFF. CDR3 sequence (DNA): TGTGCCAGTAGCGACTCTCCACTAGACCAAGAGACCCAGTTCTTC. Full variable domain (rest looked up from reference TRBV19 and TRBJ2-1): DGGITQSPKYLFRKEGQNVTLSCEQNLNHDAMYWYRQDPGQGLRLIYYSQIVNDFQKGDIAEGYSVSREKKESFPLTVTSAQKNPTAFYLCASSDSPLDQETQFFGPGTRLTVL.

This chain joins TRBV7-2 and TRBJ2-5; D is ambiguous. Germline values: CDR1 SGHTA, CDR2 FQGNSA. CDR3 length: 12 amino acids. V was shortened by 1 base and J by 5 bases, with 5 bases between the two germline ends. The CDR3 nucleotides read TGTGCCAGCAGCTTAGGAGCGGAGACCCAGTACTTC. This codes for CASSLGAETQYF.

This rearrangement joins TRBV4-1 to TRBJ2-5; 8 bases map to TRBD2. The DNA end favors TRBJ2-7, so the J call may be wrong. Germline V lookup: CDR1 MGHRA, CDR2 YSYEKL. The CDR3 contains 16 residues. CDR3 sequence (DNA): TGCGCCAGCAGCCAAGAACTTGGCCGGGAGGGTGGCGAGCAGTACTTC. This translates into CASSQELGREGGEQYF.

This clonotype showed up just a few times. The V call is TRBV12-3 or TRBV12-4, the J call TRBJ1-1; D is perhaps TRBD1 (5 bases). This CDR3 has 14 amino acids. V lost 5 bases, J lost 7 bases, and 17 bases lay in between. In DNA, the CDR3 is TGTGCCAGCAGTCAGTTTCCGGAGGGGATTGAAGCTTTCTTT. Translating gives CASSQFPEGIEAFF.

The rearrangement joins TRBV6-1 to TRBJ2-1; D remains ambiguous. The V gene lost 2 bases and the J gene lost 2 bases, with 4 bases spanning the gap. Per the germline V gene, CDR1 is MNHNS and CDR2 is SASEGT. CDR3 length equals 13 residues. The CDR3 DNA reads TGTGCCAGCAGTGAACCTCCCTACAATGAGCAGTTCTTC. Translating it yields CASSEPPYNEQFF.

This chain links TRBV7-2 with TRBJ2-1, with 12 bases identical to TRBD2. The V and J ends lost 3 bases and 2 bases, in that order; junction bases with no gene match: 5. Germline V CDR1 and CDR2: SGHTA, FQGNSA. The CDR3 is 17 amino acids. CDR3 bases: TGTGCCAGCAGCTTGACTAGCGGGGGACCTCCCTACAATGAGCAGTTCTTC. This sequence encodes CASSLTSGGPPYNEQFF.

This clonotype came up a few times. The rearrangement joins TRBV7-9 to TRBJ2-3; 8 bases are shared with TRBD1. CDR1 and CDR2 from the germline V gene are SEHNR and FQNEAQ (reference sequence). CDR3 length: 15 amino acids. J gave up 5 bases and V 4 bases, and 8 bases lay outside the gene matches. The CDR3 here is CASSSGQVGLDTQYF. The DNA of the CDR3 is TGTGCCAGCAGCTCGGGACAGGTGGGGCTAGATACGCAGTATTTT. The full variable domain, in which reference TRBV7-9 and TRBJ2-3 provide the parts outside the CDR3, is DTGVSQNPRHKITKRGQNVTFRCDPISEHNRLYWYRQTLGQGPEFLTYFQNEAQLEKSRLLSDRFSAERPKGSFSTLEIQRTEQGDSAMYLCASSSGQVGLDTQYFGPGTRLTVL.

V is TRBV2 and J is TRBJ2-7; D possibly corresponds to TRBD1 (6 bases). This CDR3 spans 13 amino acids. V was trimmed by 3 bases and J by 4 bases, leaving 10 bases between them. Germline CDR1 SNHLY, CDR2 FYNNEI. As DNA, the CDR3 is TGTGCCAGCAGTGATCAGGACAGTTACGAGCAGTACTTC. Its protein is CASSDQDSYEQYF. Using reference TRBV2 and TRBJ2-7 for the parts outside the CDR3, the full variable domain is EPEVTQTPSHQVTQMGQEVILRCVPISNHLYFYWYRQILGQKVEFLVSFYNNEISEKSEIFDDQFSVERPDGSNFTLKIRSTKLEDSAMYFCASSDQDSYEQYFGPGTRLTVT.

The V gene is TRBV6-2 or TRBV6-3, the J gene TRBJ1-2, with a weak D call TRBD1 (6 bases). V lost 7 bases to trimming and J lost 2 bases, with 20 bases between them. Germline V lookup: CDR1 MNHEY, CDR2 SVGEGT. The CDR3 is 16 amino acids. The CDR3 loop is CASNKRGERSNYGYTF. The CDR3 DNA sequence: TGTGCCAGCAATAAAAGGGGGGAGCGGAGCAACTATGGCTACACCTTC.

This chain connects TRBV27 to TRBJ1-1, with D uncertain. The V end lost 6 bases, the J end lost 4 bases, and 18 bases lay between the germline ends. The CDR3 sequence is 15 residues long. Germline V gene lookup returns CDR1 MNHEY and CDR2 SMNVEV (reference sequence). In DNA form, the CDR3 reads TGTGCCAGCAGCTTAGCCGGGCCTCGGGCCACTGAAGCTTTCTTT. This gives the protein CASSLAGPRATEAFF.

This chain joins TRBV15 and TRBJ1-5; D not resolved. V was pared by 1 base and J by 9 bases, with 16 bases between. Germline V gives CDR1 LNHNV, CDR2 YYDKDF (reference sequence). The CDR3 length is 15 residues. DNA of the CDR3: TGTGCCACCAGCAGAGTCGCAGGTATTGTCTCGCCCCAGCATTTT. It encodes CATSRVAGIVSPQHF.

In DNA, the CDR3 is TGCGCCAGCAGCCAAGATAAAGTAAAAGGCGAGCAGTTCTTC. Residues: CASSQDKVKGEQFF. The chain carries TRBV4-3 and TRBJ2-1; D not resolved. Per germline, CDR1 LGHNA and CDR2 YSLEER. This CDR3 has 14 amino acids. V shed 0 bases and J shed 10 bases, with 13 bases lying between them.

The chain joins TRBV6-1 to TRBJ2-1, with D tentatively TRBD2 (6 bases). V was cut by 1 base and J by 10 bases, with 14 bases left in between. This CDR3 is built from 14 residues. Germline CDR1 and CDR2: MNHNS and SASEGT. The DNA of the CDR3 is TGTGCCAGCAGTGAAGGCGGGGCAGAGGGGGAGCAGTTCTTC. Translation: CASSEGGAEGEQFF.

This chain uses TRBV9 with TRBJ2-1; 11 bases agree with TRBD2. The germline CDR1 and CDR2 sequences are SGDLS and YYNGEE. Losses at the gene ends were 4 bases for V and 13 bases for J; bases not matched to a gene: 13. The CDR3 covers 15 residues. Written as DNA, the CDR3 is TGTGCCAGCAGCTTCGGGACTAGCGGAAAAGAGACCCAGTTCTTC. Translating it yields CASSFGTSGKETQFF.

This chain uses TRBV6-1 with TRBJ2-2; D gene uncertain. Germline V lookup: CDR1 MNHNS, CDR2 SASEGT. The CDR3 totals 13 residues. V shed 10 bases and J shed 1 base, with 10 bases lying between them. CDR3 protein: CATSSLNTGELFF. The CDR3 nucleotides read TGTGCCACCTCTTCCTTGAACACCGGGGAGCTGTTTTTT.

This chain connects TRBV12-3 or TRBV12-4 to TRBJ2-1; D possibly corresponds to TRBD1 (5 bases). Trimming took 1 base from V and 7 from J, leaving 17 bases between them. The CDR3 spans 16 residues. The CDR3 is CASSLGTPSLQNEQFF. CDR3 DNA sequence: TGTGCCAGCAGTTTAGGGACACCATCTCTTCAAAATGAGCAGTTCTTC.

The gene calls are TRBV30 and TRBJ1-1; D ambiguous. Germline CDR1 reads GTSNPN; CDR2 reads SVGIG (reference sequence). V lost 0 bases and J lost 11, with 10 bases in between. The CDR3 sequence is 11 residues long. CDR3 DNA sequence: TGTGCCTGGAGTGTAGGCGCGGTGGCTTTCTTT. Protein: CAWSVGAVAFF.

The chain uses TRBV20-1 and TRBJ2-7, with no clear D. Trimming cost V 0 bases and J 4 bases, with 10 bases left between them. Per germline, CDR1 DFQATT and CDR2 SNEGSKA (reference sequence). The CDR3 consists of 13 residues. CDR3 DNA sequence: TGCAGTGCTAGAGAGCCGGAATCATACGAGCAGTACTTC. This encodes CSAREPESYEQYF.

This chain joins TRBV27 and TRBJ1-6, with D unresolved. Germline loops: CDR1 MNHEY, CDR2 SMNVEV (reference sequence). V dropped 1 base and J dropped 0 bases, with 10 bases sitting between them. The CDR3 has 17 amino acids. The chain's CDR3 is CASSLWAVSSYNSPLHF. As DNA, the CDR3 is TGTGCCAGCAGTTTATGGGCAGTGAGCTCCTATAATTCACCCCTCCACTTT.

This clonotype was counted a few times. V and J are TRBV20-1 and TRBJ1-6; no clear D gene. V was trimmed by 3 bases and J by 0 bases, leaving 12 bases between them. Germline values: CDR1 DFQATT, CDR2 SNEGSKA (reference sequence). The CDR3 has 16 residues. The DNA of the CDR3 is TGCAGTGCTAGCCGGGTCACAAGCTCCTATAATTCACCCCTCCACTTT. Amino acids: CSASRVTSSYNSPLHF.

Notes on this clonotype: The junction and the germline gene differ at one end; a read error may be behind it. V gene TRBV27 combines with J gene TRBJ2-1; D ambiguous. CDR1 is MNHEY and CDR2 is SMNVEV in the germline V gene (reference sequence). There are 15 residues in the CDR3. CDR3 in DNA: TGTGCCAGCAAACGGTTGGGCCAGCCATACAACGAGCAGTTCTTC. This encodes CASKRLGQPYNEQFF.

The chain couples TRBV4-3 to TRBJ2-2; D not resolved. The CDR3 is 18 residues long. Per the germline V gene, CDR1 is LGHNA and CDR2 is YSLEER. V was cut by 0 bases and J by 6 bases, with 20 bases left in between. The CDR3 here is CASSQEWWPSGRAGELFF. The CDR3 DNA reads as TGCGCCAGCAGCCAAGAGTGGTGGCCTTCTGGAAGAGCCGGGGAGCTGTTTTTT.